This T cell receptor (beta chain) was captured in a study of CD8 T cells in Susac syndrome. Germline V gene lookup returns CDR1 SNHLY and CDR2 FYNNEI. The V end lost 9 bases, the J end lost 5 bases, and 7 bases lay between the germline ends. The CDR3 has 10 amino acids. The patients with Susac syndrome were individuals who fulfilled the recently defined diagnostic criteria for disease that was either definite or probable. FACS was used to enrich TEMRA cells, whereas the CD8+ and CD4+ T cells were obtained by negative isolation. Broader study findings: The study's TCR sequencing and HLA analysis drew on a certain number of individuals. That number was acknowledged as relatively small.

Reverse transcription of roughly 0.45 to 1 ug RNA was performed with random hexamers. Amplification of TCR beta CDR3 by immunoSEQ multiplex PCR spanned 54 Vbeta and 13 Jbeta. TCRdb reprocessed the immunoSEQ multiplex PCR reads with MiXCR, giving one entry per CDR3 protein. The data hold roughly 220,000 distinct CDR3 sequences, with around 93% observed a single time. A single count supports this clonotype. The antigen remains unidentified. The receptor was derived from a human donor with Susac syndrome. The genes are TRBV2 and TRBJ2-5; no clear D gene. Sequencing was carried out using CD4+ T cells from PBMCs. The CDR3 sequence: CASSWETQYF. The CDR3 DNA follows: TGTGCCAGTTCATGGGAGACCCAGTACTTC.